A single sample gave rise to the 12 T cell receptor beta chains below, sequenced in a study of T cells of healthy individuals. TCRdb re-analysed the 5' RACE reads in MiXCR, keeping a single row per CDR3 protein. Of some 100,000 distinct CDR3 sequences listed, around 17% were seen once; the top ten hold roughly 6.2%. These receptors all come from a human donor in good health.

This clonotype occurred many times. The chain combines TRBV10-3 with TRBJ2-3, with D unclear. This CDR3 has 11 amino acids. Germline lookup yields CDR1 ENHRY and CDR2 SYGVKD. Trimming cost V 2 bases and J 6 bases, with 3 bases left between them. CDR3 nucleotides: TGTGCCATCAGTGAGCTGGATACGCAGTATTTT. It translates to CAISELDTQYF.

In this sample, this clonotype turned up many times. V and J are TRBV6-6 and TRBJ1-1; D unresolved. The CDR3 is 13 amino acids. The ends were cut back, 4 bases at V and 1 base at J, with 7 bases in the middle. From germline, CDR1 is MNHNY and CDR2 SVGAGI (reference sequence). The CDR3 bases are TGTGCCAGCAGTTCCACAGAGAACACTGAAGCTTTCTTT. This codes for CASSSTENTEAFF.

This clonotype has just a few counts. V is TRBV7-9 and J is TRBJ1-1, with 12 nucleotides matching TRBD1. V lost 0 bases, J lost 2 bases, and 1 base stayed unmatched. CDR3 length: 16 amino acids. Germline CDR1 is SEHNR and CDR2 is FQNEAQ (reference sequence). Written as DNA, the CDR3 is TGTGCCAGCAGCTTAGCTGGGACAGGGGGCAACACTGAAGCTTTCTTT. Translating it yields CASSLAGTGGNTEAFF.

This chain uses TRBV24-1 with TRBJ2-5, with D possibly being TRBD1 (6 bases). The CDR3 has 15 amino acids. CDR1 and CDR2 from the germline V gene are KGHDR and SFDVKD. V lost 4 bases to trimming and J lost 4 bases, with 15 bases between them. The CDR3 coding sequence is TGTGCCACCAGTGAAGGCACAGGGTTTTCAGAGACCCAGTACTTC. It specifies CATSEGTGFSETQYF.

The chain has TRBV7-2 and TRBJ2-7; D is undetermined. From germline, CDR1 is SGHTA and CDR2 FQGNSA. V lost 1 base to trimming and J lost 3 bases, with 7 bases between them. CDR3 length: 13 residues. CDR3 sequence reads: CASSLGPNYEQYF. DNA for the CDR3: TGTGCCAGCAGCTTAGGACCCAACTACGAGCAGTACTTC.

The V call is TRBV4-3, the J call TRBJ1-6; D is ambiguous. Germline V CDR1 and CDR2: LGHNA, YSLEER. The CDR3 sequence is 14 residues long. The V and J ends lost 4 bases and 13 bases respectively, with 17 bases between them. This CDR3 is CASSPRQGLPPLHF. CDR3 DNA sequence: TGCGCCAGCAGCCCGAGGCAAGGGCTTCCCCCCCTCCACTTT.

There are a few counts of this clonotype. This chain uses TRBV28 with TRBJ2-4, with a possible D match to TRBD1 (6 bases). Germline values: CDR1 MDHEN, CDR2 SYDVKM. The CDR3 has 14 amino acids. Trimming took off 3 bases at V and 4 bases at J, with 10 bases between the two ends. The CDR3 nucleotides read TGTGCCAGCAGTTTGGGTCAGGGGAAAAACATTCAGTACTTC. Protein product: CASSLGQGKNIQYF.

In its sample, this clonotype was seen many times. The J gene is TRBJ2-3, the V gene TRBV4-3; D gene ambiguous. The germline CDR1 and CDR2 sequences are LGHNA and YSLEER. CDR3 size: 13 residues. V lost 1 base and J lost 6, with 8 bases in between. This chain's CDR3 is CASSQVSGDTQYF. The CDR3 DNA is TGCGCCAGCAGCCAAGTGTCGGGCGATACGCAGTATTTT.

About this clonotype itself: This may stem from a read error, because a much larger clone lies one nucleotide away. The rearrangement joins TRBV29-1 to TRBJ2-3; TRBD1 or TRBD2 may be the D gene (5 bases each). The V gene's germline CDR1 is SQVTM and CDR2 ANQGSEA. The CDR3 extends over 13 amino acids. The CDR3 here is CSVEGESIDTQYF. The DNA of the CDR3 is TGCAGCGTTGAGGGGGAGAGCATAGATACGCAGTATTTT.

The chain links TRBV19 to TRBJ2-3; 10 nucleotides line up with TRBD2. J lost 0 bases, V lost 6 bases, and 3 bases had no gene match. This CDR3 spans 15 amino acids. Per germline, CDR1 LNHDA and CDR2 SQIVND (reference sequence). For the CDR3, the DNA is TGTGCCAGTAGGCATAGCGGGGGGAGCACAGATACGCAGTATTTT. Protein: CASRHSGGSTDTQYF.

This clonotype was recorded many times. V usage is TRBV3-1 and J usage is TRBJ2-3; D is unclear. CDR3 length equals 11 residues. The germline gives CDR1 LGHDT, CDR2 YNNKEL (reference sequence). V was cut by 2 bases and J by 5 bases, with 2 bases left in between. The CDR3 spells CASSQIDTQYF. The CDR3 DNA reads TGTGCCAGCAGCCAAATAGATACGCAGTATTTT.

The chain has TRBV28 and TRBJ2-2; D may be TRBD1 (5 bases). V was pared by 3 bases and J by 1 base, with 9 bases between. CDR3 size: 15 residues. The germline CDR1 and CDR2 sequences are MDHEN and SYDVKM. The CDR3 bases are TGTGCCAGCAGTTTCTTGACAGAGAACACCGGGGAGCTGTTTTTT. This codes for CASSFLTENTGELFF.